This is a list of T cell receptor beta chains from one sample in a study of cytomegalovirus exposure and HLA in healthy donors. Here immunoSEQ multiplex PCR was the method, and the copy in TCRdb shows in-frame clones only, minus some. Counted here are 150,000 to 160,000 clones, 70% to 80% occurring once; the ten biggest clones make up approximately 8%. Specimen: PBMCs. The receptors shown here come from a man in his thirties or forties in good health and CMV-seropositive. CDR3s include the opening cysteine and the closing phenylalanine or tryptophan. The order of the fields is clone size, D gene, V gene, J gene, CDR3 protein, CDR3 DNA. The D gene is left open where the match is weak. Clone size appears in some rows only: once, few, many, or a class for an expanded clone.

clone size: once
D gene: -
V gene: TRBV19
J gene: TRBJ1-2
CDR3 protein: CASDTVGYGYTF
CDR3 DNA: TGTGCCAGTGATACAGTTGGCTATGGCTACACCTTC

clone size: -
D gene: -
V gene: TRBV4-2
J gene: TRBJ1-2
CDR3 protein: CASSQVEGLGYGYTF
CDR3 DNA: TGTGCCAGCAGCCAAGTGGAGGGGCTCGGCTATGGCTACACCTTC

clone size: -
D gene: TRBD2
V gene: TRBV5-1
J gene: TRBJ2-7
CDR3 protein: CASSLASRGDEQYF
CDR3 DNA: TGCGCCAGCAGCTTGGCCAGTCGGGGGGACGAGCAGTACTTC

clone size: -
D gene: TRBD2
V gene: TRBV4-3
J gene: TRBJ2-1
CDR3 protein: CASSQDRAGLAGGQDEQFF
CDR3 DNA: TGCGCCAGCAGCCAAGATCGGGCCGGACTAGCGGGGGGGCAGGATGAGCAGTTCTTC

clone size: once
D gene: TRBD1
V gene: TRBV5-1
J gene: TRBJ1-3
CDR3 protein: CASSSGTGSGNTIYF
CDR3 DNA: TGCGCCAGCAGCTCTGGGACAGGCTCTGGAAACACCATATATTTT

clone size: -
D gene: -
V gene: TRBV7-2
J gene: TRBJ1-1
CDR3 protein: CASSFQENTEAFF
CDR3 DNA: TGTGCCAGCAGCTTCCAGGAGAACACTGAAGCTTTCTTT

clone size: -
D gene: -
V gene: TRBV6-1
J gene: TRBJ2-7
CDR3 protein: CAVEPTYEQYF
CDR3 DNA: TGTGCCGTAGAACCTACCTACGAGCAGTACTTC

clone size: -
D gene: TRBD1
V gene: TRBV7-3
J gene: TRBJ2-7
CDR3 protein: CASSSYPGQGYEQYF
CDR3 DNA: TGTGCCAGCAGCTCGTACCCGGGACAGGGCTACGAGCAGTACTTC

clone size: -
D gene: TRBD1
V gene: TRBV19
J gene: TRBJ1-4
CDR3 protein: CASSVPTGVEKLFF
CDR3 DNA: TGTGCCAGTAGTGTGCCCACAGGGGTCGAAAAACTGTTTTTT

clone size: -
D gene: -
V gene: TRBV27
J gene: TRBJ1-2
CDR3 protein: CASSLLSQGLTYGYTF
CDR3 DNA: TGTGCCAGCAGTTTGCTAAGTCAGGGACTTACCTATGGCTACACCTTC

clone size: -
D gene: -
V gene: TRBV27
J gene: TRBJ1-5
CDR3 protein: CASSSRSGASNQPQHF
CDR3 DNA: TGTGCCAGCAGTTCCCGTTCAGGGGCAAGCAATCAGCCCCAGCATTTT

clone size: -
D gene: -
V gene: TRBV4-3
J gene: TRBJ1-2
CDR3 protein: CASSPTGSHYGYTF
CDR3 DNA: TGCGCCAGCAGCCCGACCGGGTCCCACTATGGCTACACCTTC

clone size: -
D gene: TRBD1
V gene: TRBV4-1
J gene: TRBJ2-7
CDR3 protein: CASSQTGVSYEQYF
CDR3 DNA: TGCGCCAGCAGCCAGACAGGGGTTTCCTACGAGCAGTACTTC

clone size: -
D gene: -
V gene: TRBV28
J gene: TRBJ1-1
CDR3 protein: CASSLTGQNTEAFF
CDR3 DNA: TGTGCCAGCAGTTTAACAGGTCAGAACACTGAAGCTTTCTTT

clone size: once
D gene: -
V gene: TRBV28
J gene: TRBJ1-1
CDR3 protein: CASRLRDTMNTEAFF
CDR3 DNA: TGTGCCAGCAGACTTAGGGACACCATGAACACTGAAGCTTTCTTT

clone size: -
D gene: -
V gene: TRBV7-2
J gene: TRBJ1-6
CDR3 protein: CASSLVFGRVEPLHF
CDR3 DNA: TGTGCCAGCAGCTTAGTCTTTGGCAGGGTGGAACCCCTCCACTTT

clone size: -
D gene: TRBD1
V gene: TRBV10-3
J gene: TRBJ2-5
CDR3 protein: CAISEGTGADLRETQYF
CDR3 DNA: TGTGCCATCAGCGAGGGGACAGGGGCAGACCTAAGGGAGACCCAGTACTTC

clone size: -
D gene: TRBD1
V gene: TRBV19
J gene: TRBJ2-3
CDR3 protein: CASSTTKTGGGADTQYF
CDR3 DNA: TGTGCCAGTAGTACCACTAAGACAGGGGGCGGCGCAGATACGCAGTATTTT

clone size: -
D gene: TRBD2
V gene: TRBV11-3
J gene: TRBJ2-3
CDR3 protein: CASSTTSGRASDTQYF
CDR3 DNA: TGTGCCAGCAGCACAACTAGCGGGAGGGCCTCAGATACGCAGTATTTT

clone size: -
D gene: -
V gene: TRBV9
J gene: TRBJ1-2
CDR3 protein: CASSVALGDGYTF
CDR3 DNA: TGTGCCAGCAGCGTAGCACTTGGTGATGGCTACACCTTC

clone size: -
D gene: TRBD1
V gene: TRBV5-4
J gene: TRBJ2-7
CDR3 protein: CASSTGTGGTYEQYF
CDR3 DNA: TGTGCCAGCAGCACAGGGACAGGGGGAACCTACGAGCAGTACTTC

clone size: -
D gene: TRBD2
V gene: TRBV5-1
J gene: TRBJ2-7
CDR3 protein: CASSLATSGRSHEQYF
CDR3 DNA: TGCGCCAGCAGCTTGGCCACTAGCGGGAGGTCCCACGAGCAGTACTTC

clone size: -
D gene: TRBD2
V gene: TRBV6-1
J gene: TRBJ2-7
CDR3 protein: CASRVLAGGNEQYF
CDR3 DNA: TGTGCCAGCAGGGTACTAGCGGGAGGCAACGAGCAGTACTTC

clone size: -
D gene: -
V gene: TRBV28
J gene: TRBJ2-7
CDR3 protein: CASSLGSPYEQYF
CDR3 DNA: TGTGCCAGCAGTTTGGGCTCCCCCTACGAGCAGTACTTC

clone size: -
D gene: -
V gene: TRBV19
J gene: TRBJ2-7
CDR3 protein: CASSPQRSSYEQYF
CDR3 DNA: TGTGCCAGTAGTCCCCAGAGGAGCTCCTACGAGCAGTACTTC

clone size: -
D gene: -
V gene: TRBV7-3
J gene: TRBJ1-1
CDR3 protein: CASSSGSGVFTEAFF
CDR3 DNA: TGTGCCAGCAGCTCCGGATCGGGAGTCTTCACTGAAGCTTTCTTT

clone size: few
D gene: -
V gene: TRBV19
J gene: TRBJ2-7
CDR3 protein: CASSTWGGLSYEQYF
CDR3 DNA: TGTGCCAGTAGTACCTGGGGAGGACTCTCCTACGAGCAGTACTTC

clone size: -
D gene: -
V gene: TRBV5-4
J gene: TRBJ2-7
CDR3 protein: CASSLQGNPAGEQYF
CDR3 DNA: TGTGCCAGCAGCTTGCAGGGGAACCCCGCTGGAGAGCAGTACTTC

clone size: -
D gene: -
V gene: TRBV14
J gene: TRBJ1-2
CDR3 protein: CASSQASQIYYGYTF
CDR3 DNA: TGTGCCAGCAGCCAAGCGTCCCAGATTTACTATGGCTACACCTTC